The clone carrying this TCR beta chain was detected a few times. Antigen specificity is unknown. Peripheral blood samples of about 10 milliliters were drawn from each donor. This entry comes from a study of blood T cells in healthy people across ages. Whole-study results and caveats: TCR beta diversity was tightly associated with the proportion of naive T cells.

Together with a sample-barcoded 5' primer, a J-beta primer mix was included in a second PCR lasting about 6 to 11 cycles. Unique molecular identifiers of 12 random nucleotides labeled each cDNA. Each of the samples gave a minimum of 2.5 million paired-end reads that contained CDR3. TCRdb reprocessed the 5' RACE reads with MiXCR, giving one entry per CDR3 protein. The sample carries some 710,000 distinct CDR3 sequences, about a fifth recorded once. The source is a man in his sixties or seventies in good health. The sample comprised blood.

CDR3 amino acids: CASSEQRDTEAFF. The CDR3 DNA reads TGTGCCAGCAGCGAACAGAGAGACACTGAAGCTTTCTTT. The gene calls are TRBV27 and TRBJ1-1; D ambiguous. Trimming removed 6 bases at V and 3 bases at J, with 11 bases between. The germline V gene encodes CDR1 MNHEY and CDR2 SMNVEV (reference sequence). This CDR3 is built from 13 residues.